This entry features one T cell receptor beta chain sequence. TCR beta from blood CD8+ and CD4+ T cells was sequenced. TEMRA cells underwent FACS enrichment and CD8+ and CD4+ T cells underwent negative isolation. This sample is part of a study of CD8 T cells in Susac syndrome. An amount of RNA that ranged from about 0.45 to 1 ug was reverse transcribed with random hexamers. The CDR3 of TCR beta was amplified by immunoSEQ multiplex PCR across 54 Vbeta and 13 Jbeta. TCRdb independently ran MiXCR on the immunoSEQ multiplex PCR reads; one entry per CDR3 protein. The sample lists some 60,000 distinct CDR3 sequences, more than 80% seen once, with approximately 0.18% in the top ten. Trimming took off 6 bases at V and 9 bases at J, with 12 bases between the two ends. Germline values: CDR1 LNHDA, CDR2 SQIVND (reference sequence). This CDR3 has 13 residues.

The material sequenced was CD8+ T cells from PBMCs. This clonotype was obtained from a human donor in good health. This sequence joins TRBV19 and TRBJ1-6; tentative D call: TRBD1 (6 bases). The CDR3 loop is CASSPDSVSPLHF. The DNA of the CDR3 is TGTGCCAGTAGCCCGGACAGCGTTTCACCCCTCCACTTT.